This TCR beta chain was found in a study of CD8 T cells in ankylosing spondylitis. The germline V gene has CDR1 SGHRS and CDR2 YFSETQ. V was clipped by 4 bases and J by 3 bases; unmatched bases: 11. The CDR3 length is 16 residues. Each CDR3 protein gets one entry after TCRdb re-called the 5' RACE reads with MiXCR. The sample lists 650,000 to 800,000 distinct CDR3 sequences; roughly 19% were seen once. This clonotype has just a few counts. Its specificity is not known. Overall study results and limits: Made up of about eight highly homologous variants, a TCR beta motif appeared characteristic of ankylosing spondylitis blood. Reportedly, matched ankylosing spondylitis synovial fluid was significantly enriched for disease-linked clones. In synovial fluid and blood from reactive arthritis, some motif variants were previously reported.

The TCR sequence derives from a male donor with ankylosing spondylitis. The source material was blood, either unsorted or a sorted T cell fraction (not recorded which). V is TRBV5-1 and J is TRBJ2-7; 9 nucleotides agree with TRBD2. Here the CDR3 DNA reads TGCGCCAGCAGCGGGCCGGTAGCGGGGGAAAACTACGAGCAGTACTTC. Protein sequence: CASSGPVAGENYEQYF.